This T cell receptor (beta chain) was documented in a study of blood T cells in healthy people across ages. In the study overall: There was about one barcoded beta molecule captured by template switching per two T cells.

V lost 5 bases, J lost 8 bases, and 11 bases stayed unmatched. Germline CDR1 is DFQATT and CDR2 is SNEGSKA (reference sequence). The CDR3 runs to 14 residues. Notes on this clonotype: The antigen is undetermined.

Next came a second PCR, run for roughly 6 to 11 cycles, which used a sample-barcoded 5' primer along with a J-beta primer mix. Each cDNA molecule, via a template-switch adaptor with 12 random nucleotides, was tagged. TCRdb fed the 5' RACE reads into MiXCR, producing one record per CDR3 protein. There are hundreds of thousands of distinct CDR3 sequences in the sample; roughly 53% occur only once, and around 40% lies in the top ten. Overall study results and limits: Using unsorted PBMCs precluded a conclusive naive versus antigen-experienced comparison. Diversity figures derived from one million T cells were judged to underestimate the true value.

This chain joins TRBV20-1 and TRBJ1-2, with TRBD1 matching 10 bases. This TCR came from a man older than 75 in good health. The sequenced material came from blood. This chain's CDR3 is CSAPDRGRSRGYTF. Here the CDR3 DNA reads TGCAGTGCTCCCGACAGGGGGCGTTCCAGGGGCTACACCTTC.